This TCR beta chain was sequenced in a study of monozygotic twins with inflammatory bowel disease. TCRdb re-analyzed the 5' RACE reads; it lists each CDR3 protein once, without DNA. The repertoire table contains 400,000 to 500,000 distinct CDR3 sequences. The germline V gene has CDR1 SGHRS and CDR2 YFSETQ. The CDR3 runs to 13 residues. Material: blood. This chain uses TRBV5-1 with TRBJ1-3. The receptor was derived from a human donor with ulcerative colitis or Crohn's disease, or a healthy co-twin of an affected twin (not recorded which). This CDR3 reads CASSYSTGNTIYF.